Below are 32 T cell receptor beta chains sequenced from a single sample in a study of cytomegalovirus exposure and HLA in healthy donors. PCR was performed using 60 Vbeta and 13 Jbeta primers. Measured with immunoSEQ multiplex PCR; TCRdb has only the in-frame clones, and not every one. The sample lists some 150,000 clones; roughly 82% were seen once. The sample taken for sequencing was PBMCs. These receptors all come from a man between 25 and 39 years old in good health and CMV-seropositive.

The chain uses TRBV6-5 and TRBJ2-2; D possibly corresponds to TRBD2 (7 bases). Trimming took 5 bases from V and 4 from J, leaving 11 bases between them. The CDR3 extends over 14 amino acids. Germline V gene sequence: CDR1 MNHEY, CDR2 SVGAGI. The CDR3 DNA sequence: TGTGCCAGCAGTGATCGGGGGGCCACCGGGGAGCTGTTTTTT. Its translation: CASSDRGATGELFF.

The chain is built from TRBV27 and TRBJ2-4, with 10 bases that match TRBD1. CDR1 and CDR2 from the germline V gene are MNHEY and SMNVEV (reference sequence). This CDR3 contains 19 residues. V dropped 4 bases and J dropped 2; count of bases not matched to a gene: 14. The CDR3 loop reads CASSSSLEPGQGTKNIQYF. The CDR3 coding sequence is TGTGCCAGCAGTTCCTCCCTCGAACCGGGACAGGGGACCAAAAACATTCAGTACTTC.

The V and J genes are TRBV19 and TRBJ2-2, with TRBD2 as a possible D gene (5 bases). This CDR3 has 13 amino acids. Germline loops: CDR1 LNHDA, CDR2 SQIVND (reference sequence). The ends were cut back, 3 bases at V and 6 bases at J, with 8 bases in the middle. The CDR3 DNA reads as TGTGCCAGTAGTATGGTCGGGGCCGGGGAGCTGTTTTTT. This translates into CASSMVGAGELFF.

The chain joins TRBV29-1 to TRBJ2-1; 7 bases align to TRBD2. CDR1 is SQVTM and CDR2 is ANQGSEA in the germline V gene. This CDR3 has 13 residues. In nucleotides, the CDR3 is TGCGGGGAGGGAGCGGTAGGAAGGAATGAGCAGTTCTTC. It yields the protein CGEGAVGRNEQFF.

In this sample, this clone turned up once. The chain has TRBV4-3 and TRBJ2-3, with 8 bases fitting TRBD2. Germline V gives CDR1 LGHNA, CDR2 YSLEER. V gave up 1 base and J gave up 4 bases; unmatched junction bases: 7. The CDR3 extends over 16 amino acids. CDR3 in DNA: TGCGCCAGCAGCCAAGTGCACGGGGGGGCTGCAGATACGCAGTATTTT. Encoded protein: CASSQVHGGAADTQYF.

The chain has TRBV5-1 and TRBJ2-3; possibly TRBD1 for D (6 bases). This CDR3 comprises 13 residues. CDR1 and CDR2 from the germline V gene are SGHRS and YFSETQ. The germline V and J ends were trimmed by 5 bases and 2 bases, with 9 bases remaining between them. The CDR3 DNA reads TGCGCCAGCAGAAGGACAGACACAGATACGCAGTATTTT. Translation: CASRRTDTDTQYF.

In its sample, this clone ranks as medium-sized (0.01 to 0.1%). This chain joins TRBV25-1 and TRBJ1-4; a weak D match, TRBD1 (5 bases). The CDR3 loop spans 13 amino acids. Germline V gene data show CDR1 as MGHDK and CDR2 as SYGVNS. V was clipped by 4 bases and J by 10 bases, with 13 bases between them. The CDR3 here is CASSGRDSGKLFF. The CDR3 DNA reads as TGTGCCAGCAGTGGCAGGGATTCCGGAAAACTGTTTTTT.

The chain employs TRBV19 and TRBJ1-1, with a weak D call TRBD1 (5 bases). V shed 7 bases and J shed 3 bases, with 15 bases lying between them. Germline CDR1 is LNHDA and CDR2 is SQIVND (reference sequence). CDR3 length equals 14 residues. The CDR3 sequence: CASTLGGWDTEAFF. DNA of the CDR3: TGTGCCAGTACCCTGGGGGGATGGGACACTGAAGCTTTCTTT.

The V gene is TRBV27, the J gene TRBJ2-1; 13 positions agree with TRBD2. CDR1 is MNHEY, CDR2 SMNVEV, per germline (reference sequence). This CDR3 region has 19 residues. J gave up 9 bases and V 6 bases, and 20 bases lay outside the gene matches. CDR3 residues: CASSPSLAGGILGTGEQFF. The CDR3 DNA reads as TGTGCCAGCAGCCCCTCACTAGCGGGAGGGATCTTGGGGACCGGTGAGCAGTTCTTC.

This clone came up once. V usage is TRBV19 and J usage is TRBJ2-1, with D tentatively TRBD1 (5 bases). Per germline, CDR1 LNHDA and CDR2 SQIVND (reference sequence). The CDR3 extends over 15 amino acids. The V and J ends lost 1 base and 1 base respectively, with 8 bases between them. CDR3 region: CASSIGGGSYNEQFF. CDR3 nucleotides: TGTGCCAGTAGTATAGGGGGCGGTTCCTACAATGAGCAGTTCTTC.

This clone was counted between two and nine times. The rearrangement joins TRBV6-1 to TRBJ2-1, with 8 positions matching TRBD2. The V gene's germline CDR1 is MNHNS and CDR2 SASEGT. The CDR3 covers 18 residues. The junction had 10 bases not matched to a gene; V was cut back by 0 bases and J by 3 bases. The CDR3 loop reads CASSEAWPGGYFYNEQFF. The CDR3 DNA reads as TGTGCCAGCAGTGAAGCGTGGCCGGGAGGGTACTTCTACAATGAGCAGTTCTTC.

In nucleotides, the CDR3 is TGTGCCAGCACCATCGGGGGGGCAGAAAACACTGAAGCTTTCTTT. Amino acid sequence: CASTIGGAENTEAFF. J is TRBJ1-1 and V is TRBV28; tentatively, D is TRBD1 (6 bases). CDR3 length equals 15 residues. Between the trimmed V and J ends, which lost 7 bases and 2 bases, there was a span of 17 bases. CDR1 and CDR2 (germline): MDHEN, SYDVKM.

This chain uses TRBV4-3 with TRBJ2-2, with TRBD2 identical over 9 bases. The CDR3 covers 17 residues. Germline lookup yields CDR1 LGHNA and CDR2 YSLEER. The junction had 9 bases not matched to a gene; V was cut back by 1 base and J by 6 bases. The CDR3 reads CASSQGVAGDFAGELFF. The DNA for the CDR3 is TGCGCCAGCAGCCAAGGCGTAGCGGGGGACTTCGCCGGGGAGCTGTTTTTT.

The rearrangement links TRBV19 to TRBJ1-2, with D possibly matching TRBD1 (5 bases). The CDR3 has 15 residues. The V gene's germline CDR1 is LNHDA and CDR2 SQIVND (reference sequence). The germline V and J ends were trimmed by 4 bases and 8 bases, with 20 bases remaining between them. The CDR3 loop is CASSTPGAIKGGYTF. The CDR3 DNA sequence: TGTGCCAGTAGTACTCCGGGAGCAATCAAGGGGGGCTACACCTTC. The full variable domain, rest sourced from reference TRBV19 and TRBJ1-2, is DGGITQSPKYLFRKEGQNVTLSCEQNLNHDAMYWYRQDPGQGLRLIYYSQIVNDFQKGDIAEGYSVSREKKESFPLTVTSAQKNPTAFYLCASSTPGAIKGGYTFGSGTRLTVV.

The CDR3 nucleotides read TGCGCCAGCAGCCTCCGCGGGGGGGACACTGAAGCTTTCTTT. It is translated as CASSLRGGDTEAFF. The chain carries TRBV4-3 and TRBJ1-1; tentatively, D is TRBD1 (5 bases). Germline CDR1 and CDR2: LGHNA and YSLEER. Trimming took off 4 bases at V and 3 bases at J, with 12 bases between the two ends. The CDR3 runs 14 residues.

With regard to this clone: One junction end disagrees with the germline gene, perhaps due to a read error. The chain joins TRBV27 to TRBJ2-3; 9 bases are a match to TRBD2. The CDR3 totals 17 residues. Germline assignment: CDR1 MNHEY and CDR2 SMNVEV (reference sequence). The CDR3 reads CAGSFTGLALSTDTQYF. CDR3 coding DNA: TGTGCCGGCAGTTTCACGGGACTAGCCCTCAGCACAGATACGCAGTATTTT.

V gene TRBV11-2 combines with J gene TRBJ2-2; weak D call: TRBD2 (5 bases). This CDR3 comprises 15 residues. CDR1 is SGHAT, CDR2 FQNNGV, per germline. V was cut by 6 bases and J by 1 base, with 12 bases left in between. Here the CDR3 DNA reads TGTGCCAGCAGACGACCAGGAGGGAACACCGGGGAGCTGTTTTTT. As protein: CASRRPGGNTGELFF.

This chain links TRBV2 with TRBJ1-6, with 8 bases fitting TRBD1. CDR1 and CDR2 (germline): SNHLY, FYNNEI. After removal of 10 bases from V and 1 base from J, the junction contained 3 bases not matched to a gene. This CDR3 has 14 amino acids. Here the CDR3 reads CATRQGSYNSPLHF. DNA of the CDR3: TGTGCCACAAGACAGGGGTCCTATAATTCACCCCTCCACTTT.

The CDR3, as DNA: TGTGCCAGCAGCTTAGGCGGAGGGGAGAGCTACGAGCAGTACTTC. It translates to CASSLGGGESYEQYF. The J gene is TRBJ2-7, the V gene TRBV11-3; tentatively, D is TRBD2 (6 bases). The CDR3 sequence is 15 residues long. Trimming removed 1 base at V and 3 bases at J, with 13 bases between. Germline V CDR1 and CDR2: SGHNT, YENEEA. The full variable domain, in which reference TRBV11-3 and TRBJ2-7 provide the parts outside the CDR3, is EAGVVQSPRYKIIEKKQPVAFWCNPISGHNTLYWYLQNLGQGPELLIRYENEEAVDDSQLPKDRFSAERLKGVDSTLKIQPAELGDSAVYLCASSLGGGESYEQYFGPGTRLTVT.

The CDR3 loop reads CASSYATGEMNTEAFF. CDR3 DNA: TGTGCCAGCAGTTACGCGACAGGGGAGATGAACACTGAAGCTTTCTTT. This chain links TRBV6-5 with TRBJ1-1; TRBD1 matches at 8 bases. J lost 0 bases, V lost 2 bases, and 5 bases had no gene match. CDR1 is MNHEY and CDR2 is SVGAGI in the germline V gene. The CDR3 runs to 16 residues.

The V and J genes are TRBV2 and TRBJ2-7; perhaps TRBD1 as D (8 bases). CDR1 is SNHLY, CDR2 FYNNEI, per germline. The CDR3 has 16 amino acids. The V end was cut by 5 bases, the J end by 0 bases, with 17 bases between. The CDR3 sequence is CASSPLTGGGSYEQYF. CDR3 sequence (DNA): TGTGCCAGCAGTCCACTCACAGGGGGGGGCTCCTACGAGCAGTACTTC.

The chain combines TRBV7-2 with TRBJ1-5, with D possibly matching TRBD1 (5 bases). Germline V gene sequence: CDR1 SGHTA, CDR2 FQGNSA. This CDR3 is built from 13 residues. Trimming stripped 7 bases from V and 6 bases from J, with 13 bases between. The CDR3: CASTSRGSQPQHF. Written as DNA, the CDR3 is TGTGCCAGCACCTCACGGGGGAGTCAGCCCCAGCATTTT.

The chain employs TRBV19 and TRBJ1-5, with D perhaps matching TRBD1 (5 bases). From germline, CDR1 is LNHDA and CDR2 SQIVND (reference sequence). V was clipped by 7 bases and J by 6 bases, with 19 bases between them. CDR3 length equals 15 residues. The CDR3 spells CASTQSGRGLQPQHF. The CDR3 DNA follows: TGTGCCAGTACCCAATCGGGGAGGGGCCTTCAGCCCCAGCATTTT.

The V and J genes are TRBV4-1 and TRBJ2-1; TRBD2 matches 7 bases. CDR1 is MGHRA and CDR2 is YSYEKL in the germline V gene. This CDR3 is 16 amino acids long. Trimming removed 0 bases from V and 4 bases from J; junction bases left unmatched: 6. Written as DNA, the CDR3 is TGCGCCAGCAGCCAAGACGGGCGGGAGCAATACAATGAGCAGTTCTTC. Residues: CASSQDGREQYNEQFF.

The J gene is TRBJ1-1, the V gene TRBV28, with 7 bases lining up with TRBD1. The CDR3 runs 14 residues. V shed 4 bases, J shed 9 bases, and the junction held 11 bases outside the gene matches. The germline V gene encodes CDR1 MDHEN and CDR2 SYDVKM. This CDR3 reads CASSSVGQFPKAFF. CDR3 bases: TGTGCCAGCAGTTCGGTGGGACAGTTCCCTAAAGCTTTCTTT.

The chain carries TRBV9 and TRBJ2-7; D might be TRBD1 (6 bases). CDR3 length equals 13 residues. Germline CDR1 reads SGDLS; CDR2 reads YYNGEE. Trimming removed 4 bases from V and 2 bases from J, with 10 bases in between. DNA of the CDR3: TGTGCCAGCAGCTCCGGACAGACCTACGAGCAGTACTTC. Encoded protein: CASSSGQTYEQYF.

This clone was seen only a few times. This chain links TRBV25-1 with TRBJ2-7, with TRBD1 matching 9 bases. The V segment lost 6 bases and the J segment 6 bases; nucleotides outside the gene matches: 12. The CDR3 length is 15 residues. Germline CDR1 and CDR2: MGHDK and SYGVNS. The CDR3 loop is CASSHLQGAQSEQYF. For the CDR3, the DNA is TGTGCCAGCAGCCATTTACAGGGGGCGCAGTCCGAGCAGTACTTC.

This chain links TRBV5-4 with TRBJ1-5, with a possible D match to TRBD1 (6 bases). The CDR3 runs 16 residues. Trimming took off 4 bases at V and 3 bases at J, with 17 bases between the two ends. Germline CDR1 and CDR2: SGHNT and YYREEE (reference sequence). The CDR3 DNA follows: TGTGCCAGCAGCAGGGGGGCGGGGGATGACAATCAGCCCCAGCATTTT. It translates to CASSRGAGDDNQPQHF. The whole variable domain, filled in from reference TRBV5-4 and TRBJ1-5, reads ETGVTQSPTHLIKTRGQQVTLRCSSQSGHNTVSWYQQALGQGPQFIFQYYREEENGRGNFPPRFSGLQFPNYSSELNVNALELDDSALYLCASSRGAGDDNQPQHFGDGTRLSIL.

This clone was recorded once. The rearrangement links TRBV7-9 to TRBJ1-1, with D perhaps TRBD1 (6 bases). There are 14 residues in the CDR3. Germline loops: CDR1 SEHNR, CDR2 FQNEAQ (reference sequence). The V end was cut by 3 bases, the J end by 1 base, with 9 bases between. CDR3 sequence: CASSFGQKNTEAFF. CDR3 in DNA: TGTGCCAGCAGCTTTGGACAGAAGAACACTGAAGCTTTCTTT.

The chain links TRBV15 to TRBJ2-1; 9 bases match TRBD2. J lost 9 bases, V lost 2 bases, and 11 bases had no gene match. CDR1 and CDR2 from the germline V gene are LNHNV and YYDKDF (reference sequence). The CDR3 runs to 16 residues. CDR3 protein: CATSRMGGGVTVEQFF. CDR3 DNA: TGTGCCACCAGCAGAATGGGCGGGGGGGTTACAGTTGAGCAGTTCTTC.

J is TRBJ2-7 and V is TRBV28; 9 bases match TRBD2. The junction had 13 bases not matched to a gene; V was cut back by 6 bases and J by 1 base. This CDR3 region has 17 residues. Per germline, CDR1 MDHEN and CDR2 SYDVKM. The CDR3: CASSNRLAGTNSYEQYF. The CDR3 DNA follows: TGTGCCAGCAGCAACCGTCTAGCGGGAACGAATTCCTACGAGCAGTACTTC.

This chain uses TRBV2 with TRBJ2-5; weak D call: TRBD2 (6 bases). The CDR3 consists of 14 residues. V lost 6 bases, J lost 4 bases, and 15 bases lay in between. Germline values: CDR1 SNHLY, CDR2 FYNNEI. This CDR3 is CASSRLEPRETQYF. For the CDR3, the DNA is TGTGCCAGCAGCCGACTAGAGCCGAGAGAGACCCAGTACTTC.